Each of the 19 T cell receptor beta chains below was sequenced from the same sample in a study of cytomegalovirus exposure and HLA in healthy donors. The primer mix had 60 Vbeta and 13 Jbeta primers. The assay was immunoSEQ multiplex PCR, and TCRdb's table has in-frame clones only and misses some. The sample shows fewer than 150,000 clones, more than 75% of them seen only once. The specimen sequenced was PBMCs. These receptors all come from a middle-aged woman in good health and CMV-seropositive.

The chain couples TRBV11-2 to TRBJ2-1; 11 bases are shared with TRBD2. Germline lookup yields CDR1 SGHAT and CDR2 FQNNGV. The CDR3 is 15 residues long. Germline trimming cut 5 bases from V and 3 bases from J; bases unmatched to any gene: 3. As DNA, the CDR3 is TGTGCCAGCAGCCTGGGACTAGCGGACTACAATGAGCAGTTCTTC. The encoded protein is CASSLGLADYNEQFF.

This clone was seen only a few times. CDR3 amino acids: CASFGTFPPYEQYF. CDR3 DNA: TGTGCCAGCTTCGGGACTTTCCCACCCTACGAGCAGTACTTC. The chain is built from TRBV18 and TRBJ2-7, with D possibly being TRBD2 (6 bases). The CDR3 has 14 residues. V lost 7 bases, J lost 2 bases, and 15 bases lay in between. CDR1 KGHSH and CDR2 LQKENI come from the germline V gene. Variable domain in full (rest from reference TRBV18 and TRBJ2-7): NAGVMQNPRHLVRRRGQEARLRCSPMKGHSHVYWYRQLPEEGLKFMVYLQKENIIDESGMPKERFSAEFPKEGPSILRIQQVVRGDSAAYFCASFGTFPPYEQYFGPGTRLTVT.

The chain carries TRBV19 and TRBJ1-5, with D unclear. This CDR3 comprises 13 residues. The germline V and J ends were trimmed by 4 bases and 6 bases, with 10 bases remaining between them. Germline loops: CDR1 LNHDA, CDR2 SQIVND (reference sequence). CDR3 protein: CASSRSYGQPQHF. CDR3 in DNA: TGTGCCAGTAGTAGGTCTTACGGTCAGCCCCAGCATTTT.

This clone was seen a single time. V usage is TRBV5-1 and J usage is TRBJ2-2, with D possibly being TRBD1 (6 bases). Germline V gene sequence: CDR1 SGHRS, CDR2 YFSETQ. CDR3 length: 17 residues. The V end lost 9 bases, the J end lost 0 bases, and 21 bases lay between the germline ends. The CDR3 DNA sequence: TGCGCCACCTCTATTGGACAGAGTTCCTCGAACACCGGGGAGCTGTTTTTT. It codes for CATSIGQSSSNTGELFF.

This chain connects TRBV6-5 to TRBJ1-4; no definite D call. V was clipped by 6 bases and J by 6 bases, with 5 bases between them. This CDR3 is built from 11 residues. Germline-derived CDR1 and CDR2 are MNHEY and SVGAGI. The CDR3 region has the DNA TGTGCCAGCAGGAGGGATGAAAAACTGTTTTTT. Translation gives CASRRDEKLFF.

The chain recombines TRBV6-1 with TRBJ2-7; 10 bases are a match to TRBD1. There are 14 residues in the CDR3. Germline trimming cut 6 bases from V and 1 base from J; bases unmatched to any gene: 3. Germline V lookup: CDR1 MNHNS, CDR2 SASEGT. The CDR3 loop reads CASRDRGRSYEQYF. The CDR3 nucleotides are TGTGCCAGCAGGGACAGGGGGAGGTCCTACGAGCAGTACTTC.

This clone was observed a few times. This chain links TRBV21-1 with TRBJ2-6; TRBD2, the table's D call, lacks a check against the DNA. TRBV21-1 is a documented pseudogene. CDR3 size: 18 residues. The CDR3 region has the DNA TGTGCCAGCAGCAAAGTTCCCCAGCGGGGGCCTGGGGCCAACGTCCTGACTTTC. This sequence encodes CASSKVPQRGPGANVLTF.

The chain links TRBV5-1 to TRBJ2-5; 8 bases match TRBD2. Germline loops: CDR1 SGHRS, CDR2 YFSETQ. V lost 1 base and J lost 1; bases outside the gene matches: 6. The CDR3 has 16 residues. CDR3 residues: CASSLSGGGPQETQYF. The CDR3 DNA reads as TGCGCCAGCAGCTTGTCTGGCGGGGGGCCCCAAGAGACCCAGTACTTC.

CDR3: CASSPPSALYHEQYF. The DNA for the CDR3 is TGTGCCAGCTCACCACCTAGCGCTCTCTACCACGAGCAGTACTTC. The gene calls are TRBV18 and TRBJ2-7, with D possibly TRBD2 on 5 matching bases. The CDR3 runs 15 residues. CDR1 KGHSH and CDR2 LQKENI come from the germline V gene. V dropped 0 bases and J dropped 5 bases, with 14 bases sitting between them.

This rearrangement joins TRBV6-1 to TRBJ2-6; D gene uncertain. The V gene's germline CDR1 is MNHNS and CDR2 SASEGT. This CDR3 comprises 14 residues. Trimming stripped 6 bases from V and 2 bases from J, with 8 bases between. This chain's CDR3 is CASRANPGANVLTF. The CDR3 coding sequence is TGTGCCAGCAGAGCAAATCCTGGGGCCAACGTCCTGACTTTC.

The gene calls are TRBV5-1 and TRBJ2-1; 11 nucleotides agree with TRBD2. CDR3 length equals 16 residues. Germline assignment: CDR1 SGHRS and CDR2 YFSETQ. Trimming at V came to 4 bases and at J to 2 bases, leaving 5 bases not matched to a gene. The CDR3 is CASSQTSGSPYNEQFF. The CDR3 region has the DNA TGCGCCAGCAGCCAAACTAGCGGGAGTCCCTACAATGAGCAGTTCTTC.

The rearrangement links TRBV2 to TRBJ2-7; TRBD2 aligns across 8 bases. The CDR3 totals 13 residues. The junction had 7 bases not matched to a gene; V was cut back by 7 bases and J by 5 bases. Germline V gives CDR1 SNHLY, CDR2 FYNNEI. The CDR3 region is CASNRGRNHEQYF. The CDR3 coding sequence is TGTGCCAGCAACCGCGGGAGGAACCACGAGCAGTACTTC.

This clone was observed a few times. V is TRBV4-1 and J is TRBJ2-5, with TRBD2 as a possible D gene (6 bases). In germline, CDR1 is MGHRA, CDR2 YSYEKL. This CDR3 spans 14 amino acids. V was shortened by 1 base and J by 2 bases, with 8 bases between the two germline ends. CDR3 residues: CASSQGAGQETQYF. The CDR3 DNA reads TGCGCCAGCAGCCAAGGGGCGGGGCAAGAGACCCAGTACTTC.

In its sample, this clone was seen a few times. V usage is TRBV5-1 and J usage is TRBJ2-1, with 8 bases fitting TRBD1. This CDR3 has 14 amino acids. Germline CDR1 is SGHRS and CDR2 is YFSETQ. With V trimmed by 4 bases and J by 5 bases, 5 bases remained unmatched. The CDR3 bases are TGCGCCAGCAGCACGACAGGGGTTAACAATGAGCAGTTCTTC. Encoded protein: CASSTTGVNNEQFF. Together with reference TRBV5-1 and TRBJ2-1, the CDR3 gives the full variable domain: KAGVTQTPRYLIKTRGQQVTLSCSPISGHRSVSWYQQTPGQGLQFLFEYFSETQRNKGNFPGRFSGRQFSNSRSEMNVSTLELGDSALYLCASSTTGVNNEQFFGPGTRLTVL.

The chain combines TRBV9 with TRBJ1-6; no firm D call. This CDR3 is 14 amino acids long. The germline V gene has CDR1 SGDLS and CDR2 YYNGEE. Trimming removed 4 bases at V and 13 bases at J, with 18 bases between. This CDR3 is CASSPYGGALPLHF. The CDR3 DNA reads as TGTGCCAGCAGCCCTTACGGTGGAGCCCTCCCCCTCCACTTT.

The count of this clone is one. V gene TRBV10-3 combines with J gene TRBJ2-1; 8 bases are a match to TRBD2. The CDR3 sequence is 16 residues long. Germline V gene data show CDR1 as ENHRY and CDR2 as SYGVKD. Germline trimming cut 6 bases from V and 1 base from J; bases unmatched to any gene: 8. CDR3 in amino acids: CAISGVLAASYNEQFF. The CDR3 DNA reads TGTGCCATCAGCGGAGTACTAGCGGCTTCCTACAATGAGCAGTTCTTC.

The chain recombines TRBV28 with TRBJ1-2; 9 bases fit TRBD1. The V segment lost 6 bases and the J segment 4 bases; nucleotides outside the gene matches: 6. The length of the CDR3 is 14 residues. Germline lookup yields CDR1 MDHEN and CDR2 SYDVKM. CDR3 sequence reads: CASRSGGQGYGYTF. DNA for the CDR3: TGTGCCAGCAGGAGTGGGGGACAGGGCTATGGCTACACCTTC.

The chain uses TRBV4-2 and TRBJ2-1; 13 bases line up with TRBD2. The junction had 4 bases not matched to a gene; V was cut back by 4 bases and J by 7 bases. This CDR3 has 15 amino acids. From germline, CDR1 is LGHNA and CDR2 YNFKEQ. As DNA, the CDR3 is TGTGCCAGCAGCCCGGGACTAGCGGGAAGGAATGAGCAGTTCTTC. Residues: CASSPGLAGRNEQFF.

The V and J genes are TRBV5-1 and TRBJ2-2; TRBD2 matches at 14 bases. The CDR3 contains 17 residues. Trimming cost V 4 bases and J 6 bases; bases outside gene matches: 8. Germline V gene sequence: CDR1 SGHRS, CDR2 YFSETQ. This CDR3 reads CASSRGTSGRLPGELFF. In nucleotides, the CDR3 is TGCGCCAGCAGCAGAGGGACTAGCGGGAGATTACCCGGGGAGCTGTTTTTT.